Each of the 30 T cell receptor beta chains below was sequenced from the same sample in a study of T-cell reconstitution after alpha-beta-depleted transplantation in children. TCRbeta library preparation incorporated unique molecular identifiers. TCRdb independently ran MiXCR on the PCR reads; one entry per CDR3 protein. The sample includes some 150,000 distinct CDR3 sequences, around 8.8% of them seen just once. The sample in question was PBMCs, mostly from graft donor cells, obtained 180 days after TCRalphabeta/CD19-depleted stem cell transplant. The receptors shown here come from a female patient aged 2-15 years who had a stem cell transplant for congenital amegakaryocytic thrombocytopenia, so the T cells may come from the graft donor.

This clonotype occurred many times. The V and J genes are TRBV20-1 and TRBJ2-7; D may be TRBD1 (5 bases). This CDR3 is built from 13 residues. Germline V gene data show CDR1 as DFQATT and CDR2 as SNEGSKA (reference sequence). V lost 3 bases and J 2 bases, leaving 11 bases between the germline ends. The CDR3 coding sequence is TGCAGTGCTAGGGTCAGGGTGGCCTACGAGCAGTACTTC. Translating gives CSARVRVAYEQYF.

At least ten counts were recorded for this clonotype. This chain joins TRBV6-5 and TRBJ2-7, with D perhaps matching TRBD2 (6 bases). The CDR3 is 11 residues long. The V gene's germline CDR1 is MNHEY and CDR2 SVGAGI. The CDR3, as DNA: TGTGCAGCGGGCGGGAACTACGAGCAGTACTTC. Its translation: CAAGGNYEQYF.

There are many counts of this clonotype. The rearrangement joins TRBV7-2 to TRBJ2-1, with D perhaps matching TRBD2 (5 bases). The germline V gene encodes CDR1 SGHTA and CDR2 FQGNSA. The CDR3 has 16 residues. Trimming pared 0 bases from V and 10 bases from J, leaving 19 bases between. CDR3 DNA: TGTGCCAGCAGCTTAGCGCTCCTAGCCGGGCCCCTGGAGCAGTTCTTC. It translates to CASSLALLAGPLEQFF.

This clonotype showed up many times. The genes are TRBV29-1 and TRBJ2-7; 12 nucleotides line up with TRBD2. CDR1 and CDR2 (germline): SQVTM, ANQGSEA. The CDR3 consists of 15 residues. V gave up 4 bases and J gave up 4 bases; unmatched junction bases: 8. The CDR3 bases are TGCAGCGTTGGGCTAGCGGGAGGGCCGGGGTACGAGCAGTACTTC. It is translated as CSVGLAGGPGYEQYF.

This clonotype was found many times. V and J are TRBV12-3 or TRBV12-4 and TRBJ2-1; TRBD2 matches at 7 bases. The CDR3 contains 13 residues. Trimming at V came to 6 bases and at J to 12 bases, leaving 11 bases not matched to a gene. The CDR3 here is CASSPTSGGGQFF. As DNA, the CDR3 is TGTGCCAGCAGCCCGACTTCGGGGGGAGGGCAGTTCTTC.

Many counts were recorded for this clonotype. The V call is TRBV20-1, the J call TRBJ2-1; 13 bases align to TRBD2. The CDR3 runs 15 residues. Germline V gene sequence: CDR1 DFQATT, CDR2 SNEGSKA (reference sequence). Germline trimming cut 6 bases from V and 3 bases from J; bases unmatched to any gene: 5. The chain's CDR3 is CSARGTSGNYNEQFF. The CDR3 nucleotides are TGCAGTGCCCGAGGGACTAGCGGGAACTACAATGAGCAGTTCTTC.

This clonotype was seen repeatedly, ten times or more. The chain recombines TRBV5-1 with TRBJ1-6; D possibly corresponds to TRBD1 (5 bases). The CDR3 is 16 amino acids. The V and J ends lost 3 bases and 7 bases respectively, with 17 bases between them. CDR1 and CDR2 (germline): SGHRS, YFSETQ. The CDR3 loop is CASSWDRPHRNSPLHF. DNA of the CDR3: TGCGCCAGCAGCTGGGACCGTCCTCATAGGAATTCACCCCTCCACTTT.

This clonotype was found many times. The genes are TRBV20-1 and TRBJ1-5, with D perhaps TRBD1 (5 bases). V was cut by 6 bases and J by 1 base, with 19 bases left in between. The CDR3 totals 16 residues. Per the germline V gene, CDR1 is DFQATT and CDR2 is SNEGSKA (reference sequence). The CDR3 DNA reads TGCAGTGCCACGGGACGCTCGGGTGTAAGCAATCAGCCCCAGCATTTT. It is translated as CSATGRSGVSNQPQHF.

This clonotype was found a few times. This chain links TRBV25-1 with TRBJ2-7, with D perhaps TRBD1 (6 bases). The CDR3 length is 13 residues. Germline V gene data show CDR1 as MGHDK and CDR2 as SYGVNS. V was trimmed by 4 bases and J by 9 bases, leaving 16 bases between them. The CDR3 nucleotides read TGTGCCAGCAGTGCAGGGGAAATCTCGGGGCAGTACTTC. It codes for CASSAGEISGQYF.

This clonotype has ten or more counts. J is TRBJ2-5 and V is TRBV7-2, with D uncertain. The CDR3 contains 14 residues. With 6 bases removed from V and 4 bases from J, the gap between germline ends came to 15 bases. From germline, CDR1 is SGHTA and CDR2 FQGNSA. As DNA, the CDR3 is TGTGCCAGCAGAAGGGAAGGCTTGATAGAGACCCAGTACTTC. Translation gives CASRREGLIETQYF.

This clonotype turned up a few times. V gene TRBV7-2 combines with J gene TRBJ2-4; D remains unclear. The CDR3 runs to 14 residues. From germline, CDR1 is SGHTA and CDR2 FQGNSA. The V gene lost 3 bases and the J gene lost 0 bases, with 6 bases spanning the gap. The CDR3 DNA follows: TGTGCCAGCAGCTTCGAGCTAGCCAAAAACATTCAGTACTTC. Its translation: CASSFELAKNIQYF. Drawing the rest from reference TRBV7-2 and TRBJ2-4, the complete variable domain is GAGVSQSPSNKVTEKGKDVELRCDPISGHTALYWYRQSLGQGLEFLIYFQGNSAPDKSGLPSDRFSAERTGGSVSTLTIQRTQQEDSAVYLCASSFELAKNIQYFGAGTRLSVL.

This clonotype came up many times. V and J are TRBV20-1 and TRBJ2-1; TRBD2 is a possible D gene (6 bases). The CDR3 runs 16 residues. V was clipped by 0 bases and J by 3 bases, with 15 bases between them. Germline V gene lookup returns CDR1 DFQATT and CDR2 SNEGSKA (reference sequence). This CDR3 is CSARDVAALGYNEQFF. CDR3 sequence (DNA): TGCAGTGCTAGAGATGTAGCGGCCCTGGGCTACAATGAGCAGTTCTTC.

This clonotype appeared many times. CDR3 DNA: TGCAGCGTTGGCAGGGAGAATGGCTACACCTTC. It encodes CSVGRENGYTF. The chain carries TRBV29-1 and TRBJ1-2; possible D gene TRBD1, 5 bases. V was cut by 4 bases and J by 6 bases, with 9 bases left in between. CDR1 SQVTM and CDR2 ANQGSEA come from the germline V gene. This CDR3 has 11 residues.

The chain employs TRBV28 and TRBJ2-1, with a possible D match to TRBD1 (8 bases). The CDR3 sequence is 13 residues long. Trimming stripped 7 bases from V and 9 bases from J, with 16 bases between. Germline V gene lookup returns CDR1 MDHEN and CDR2 SYDVKM. The CDR3 DNA follows: TGTGCCAGCAAAGAACAGGGGGGGGGTGAGCAGTTCTTC. The encoded protein is CASKEQGGGEQFF.

This clonotype was recorded a few times. The chain carries TRBV20-1 and TRBJ1-6; 7 nucleotides line up with TRBD1. V gave up 3 bases and J gave up 7 bases; unmatched junction bases: 9. The germline CDR1 and CDR2 sequences are DFQATT and SNEGSKA (reference sequence). The CDR3 has 15 residues. The CDR3 reads CSASDRVIWNSPLHF. CDR3 nucleotides: TGCAGTGCTAGCGACAGGGTAATCTGGAATTCACCCCTCCACTTT.

Many counts were recorded for this clonotype. The V and J genes are TRBV20-1 and TRBJ2-5; D uncertain. The CDR3 is 11 amino acids. CDR1 and CDR2 from the germline V gene are DFQATT and SNEGSKA (reference sequence). V lost 7 bases to trimming and J lost 5 bases, with 11 bases between them. CDR3 DNA sequence: TGCAGTGTTCTCCGGCGGGAGACCCAGTACTTC. Translated, it gives CSVLRRETQYF.

This clonotype was seen ten or more times. The V gene is TRBV5-1, the J gene TRBJ1-2; D is ambiguous. Germline V CDR1 and CDR2: SGHRS, YFSETQ. CDR3 size: 13 residues. Trimming shortened V by 4 bases and J by 4 bases, and 11 bases separated the two germline ends. Here the CDR3 reads CASSLHTAYGYTF. The CDR3 DNA sequence: TGCGCCAGCAGCCTCCACACGGCCTATGGCTACACCTTC.

This clonotype was found a few times. The chain couples TRBV20-1 to TRBJ1-5; 8 bases are a match to TRBD1. The CDR3 extends over 16 amino acids. From germline, CDR1 is DFQATT and CDR2 SNEGSKA (reference sequence). Trimming removed 3 bases from V and 1 base from J; junction bases left unmatched: 8. The CDR3 nucleotides are TGCAGTGCTAGCGGTCTCGACAGGGGAAGCAATCAGCCCCAGCATTTT. Translating it yields CSASGLDRGSNQPQHF.

This clonotype has more than one count but fewer than ten. The chain uses TRBV12-3 or TRBV12-4 and TRBJ1-2; 7 bases align to TRBD1. The CDR3 contains 15 residues. With V trimmed by 9 bases and J by 2 bases, 12 bases remained unmatched. CDR3 loop: CASWAGGSTNYGYTF. CDR3 coding DNA: TGTGCCAGTTGGGCAGGGGGAAGTACCAACTATGGCTACACCTTC.

The chain has TRBV27 and TRBJ1-1; tentatively, D is TRBD1 (6 bases). Trimming stripped 3 bases from V and 8 bases from J, with 13 bases between. The CDR3 contains 13 residues. Germline assignment: CDR1 MNHEY and CDR2 SMNVEV (reference sequence). Here the CDR3 reads CASSFYGQPEAFF. Written as DNA, the CDR3 is TGTGCCAGCAGTTTCTACGGACAGCCAGAAGCTTTCTTT.

Ten or more counts support this clonotype. This CDR3 reads CASSLVHLYEQYF. The CDR3, as DNA: TGTGCCAGCAGTTTAGTACATCTTTACGAGCAGTACTTC. This chain links TRBV28 with TRBJ2-7; D gene ambiguous. CDR1 MDHEN and CDR2 SYDVKM come from the germline V gene. The V and J ends lost 2 bases and 4 bases respectively, with 9 bases between them. This CDR3 has 13 amino acids.

This clonotype has ten or more counts. The chain links TRBV3-1 to TRBJ1-1; D perhaps matches TRBD1 (6 bases). Looked up from germline, CDR1 is LGHDT and CDR2 is YNNKEL (reference sequence). Trimming stripped 6 bases from V and 4 bases from J, with 9 bases between. This CDR3 is 12 amino acids long. The CDR3 nucleotides are TGTGCCAGCAGTAGGGGGTTCACTGAAGCTTTCTTT. It translates to CASSRGFTEAFF.

Many counts were recorded for this clonotype. This chain uses TRBV20-1 with TRBJ2-7; tentative D call: TRBD2 (5 bases). This CDR3 spans 12 amino acids. CDR1 is DFQATT and CDR2 is SNEGSKA in the germline V gene (reference sequence). V gave up 3 bases and J gave up 5 bases, with 11 bases separating them. CDR3 in amino acids: CSASGKADEQYF. CDR3 nucleotides: TGCAGTGCTAGCGGGAAAGCGGACGAGCAGTACTTC.

In this sample, this clonotype turned up many times. The rearrangement links TRBV29-1 to TRBJ2-5; TRBD1 is a possible D gene (5 bases). CDR3 length: 13 residues. V was trimmed by 3 bases and J by 5 bases, leaving 13 bases between them. The V gene's germline CDR1 is SQVTM and CDR2 ANQGSEA. The CDR3 DNA is TGCAGCGTTGACAGGGAAGTTCGGGAGACCCAGTACTTC. This translates into CSVDREVRETQYF.

This clonotype has a handful of counts. The chain employs TRBV18 and TRBJ1-2; 8 nucleotides match TRBD1. Per germline, CDR1 KGHSH and CDR2 LQKENI. The CDR3 totals 15 residues. Losses at the gene ends were 3 bases for V and 5 bases for J; bases not matched to a gene: 8. CDR3 DNA sequence: TGTGCCAGCTCACCGTCAGGACAGGGCTTATATGGCTACACCTTC. Protein product: CASSPSGQGLYGYTF.

This clonotype has at least ten counts. V is TRBV29-1 and J is TRBJ2-2; D perhaps matches TRBD1 (6 bases). Looked up from germline, CDR1 is SQVTM and CDR2 is ANQGSEA. The CDR3 spans 14 residues. The V end lost 3 bases, the J end lost 7 bases, and 15 bases lay between the germline ends. The CDR3 DNA is TGCAGCGTTGATGGAGCAGGGGTTGGCGGGGAGCTGTTTTTT. Its protein product is CSVDGAGVGGELFF.

The chain employs TRBV9 and TRBJ2-3, with TRBD2 matching over 15 bases. The CDR3 length is 19 residues. Germline loops: CDR1 SGDLS, CDR2 YYNGEE. With 1 base clipped from V and 0 bases from J, the junction kept 6 bases outside the gene matches. This CDR3 is CASSVTGLAGGRSTDTQYF. The CDR3 DNA sequence: TGTGCCAGCAGCGTAACAGGACTAGCGGGAGGGCGGAGCACAGATACGCAGTATTTT.

This clonotype was detected ten times or more. The V gene is TRBV11-2, the J gene TRBJ2-3; 10 bases are a match to TRBD2. The CDR3 has 19 residues. Germline V gene sequence: CDR1 SGHAT, CDR2 FQNNGV. V trimming: 5 bases; J trimming: 2 bases; junction bases outside the gene matches: 16. The CDR3 bases are TGTGCCAGCAGCCCTAGACGAAAAACTAGCGGGGCGAACACAGATACGCAGTATTTT. This translates into CASSPRRKTSGANTDTQYF.

Points on this clonotype: A much larger clone sits a single nucleotide away, making a read error possible. This chain connects TRBV10-3 to TRBJ2-1; 8 bases fit TRBD2. The DNA end favors TRBJ2-7, so the J call may be wrong. The germline V gene has CDR1 ENHRY and CDR2 SYGVKD. There are 15 residues in the CDR3. The CDR3 loop reads CAIKGQRESYNEQYF. In nucleotides, the CDR3 is TGTGCCATCAAGGGTCAGCGGGAGTCCTACAATGAGCAGTACTTC.

The table lists this clonotype with many counts. V gene TRBV3-1 combines with J gene TRBJ2-1; D possibly corresponds to TRBD2 (5 bases). This CDR3 region has 13 residues. Germline CDR1 LGHDT, CDR2 YNNKEL (reference sequence). V lost 0 bases to trimming and J lost 7 bases, with 7 bases between them. CDR3 in amino acids: CASSQDRGNEQFF. DNA of the CDR3: TGTGCCAGCAGCCAAGATCGGGGAAATGAGCAGTTCTTC.